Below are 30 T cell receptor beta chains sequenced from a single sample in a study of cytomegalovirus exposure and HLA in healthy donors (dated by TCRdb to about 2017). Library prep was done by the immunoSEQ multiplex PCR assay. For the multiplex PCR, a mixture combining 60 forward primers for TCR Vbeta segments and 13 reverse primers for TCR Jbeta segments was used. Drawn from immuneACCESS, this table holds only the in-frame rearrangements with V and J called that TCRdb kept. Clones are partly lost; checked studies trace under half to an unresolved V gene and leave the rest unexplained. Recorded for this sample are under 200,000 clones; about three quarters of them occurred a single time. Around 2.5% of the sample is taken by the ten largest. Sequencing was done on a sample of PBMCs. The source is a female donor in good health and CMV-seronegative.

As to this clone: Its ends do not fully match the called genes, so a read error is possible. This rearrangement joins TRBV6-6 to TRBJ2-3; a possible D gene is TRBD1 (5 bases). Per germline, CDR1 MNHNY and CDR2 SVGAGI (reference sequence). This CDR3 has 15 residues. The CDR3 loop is CASSYRGRSTDTQYF. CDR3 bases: TGTGCCAGCAGTTATAGGGGTAGGAGCACAGATACGCAATATTTT.

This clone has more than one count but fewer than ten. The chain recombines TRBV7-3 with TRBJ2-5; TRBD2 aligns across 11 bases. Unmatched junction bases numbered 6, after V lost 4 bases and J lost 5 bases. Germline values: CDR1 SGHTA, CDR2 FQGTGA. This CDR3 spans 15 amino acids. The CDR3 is CASSSGSSGRETQYF. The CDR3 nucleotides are TGTGCCAGCAGCTCAGGGTCTAGCGGGAGGGAGACCCAGTACTTC.

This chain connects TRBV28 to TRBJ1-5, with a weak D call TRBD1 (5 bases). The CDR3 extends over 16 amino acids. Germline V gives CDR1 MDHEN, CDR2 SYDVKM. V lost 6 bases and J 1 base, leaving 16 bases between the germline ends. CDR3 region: CASRLTGLGSNQPQHF. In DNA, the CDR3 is TGTGCCAGCAGGCTAACAGGCTTGGGGAGCAATCAGCCCCAGCATTTT.

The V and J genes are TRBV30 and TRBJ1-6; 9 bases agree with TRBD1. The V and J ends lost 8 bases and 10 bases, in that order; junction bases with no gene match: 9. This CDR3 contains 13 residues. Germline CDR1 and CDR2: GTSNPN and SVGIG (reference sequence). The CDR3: CAGTGTGLSPLHF. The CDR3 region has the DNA TGTGCCGGAACCGGGACAGGGCTCTCACCCCTCCACTTT.

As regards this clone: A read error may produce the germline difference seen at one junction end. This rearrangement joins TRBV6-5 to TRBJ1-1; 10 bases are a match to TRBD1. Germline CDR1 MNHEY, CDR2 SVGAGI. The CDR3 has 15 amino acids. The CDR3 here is CASSYRGQGNAEAFF. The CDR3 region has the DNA TGTGCCAGCAGTTATAGGGGACAGGGGAACGCTGAAGCTTTCTTT.

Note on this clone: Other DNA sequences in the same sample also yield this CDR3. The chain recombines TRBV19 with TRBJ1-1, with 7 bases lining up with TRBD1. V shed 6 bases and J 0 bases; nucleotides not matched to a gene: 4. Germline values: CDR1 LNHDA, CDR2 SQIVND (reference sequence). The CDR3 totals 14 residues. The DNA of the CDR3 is TGTGCCAGTAGCATCGGGACAGTGAACACTGAAGCTTTCTTT. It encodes CASSIGTVNTEAFF.

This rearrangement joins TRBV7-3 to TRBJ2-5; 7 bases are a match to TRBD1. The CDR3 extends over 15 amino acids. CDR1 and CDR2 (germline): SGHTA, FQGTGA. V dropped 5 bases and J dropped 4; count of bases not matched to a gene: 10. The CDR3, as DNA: TGTGCCAGCAGCCCGACCGGGACAGCGAGAGAGACCCAGTACTTC. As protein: CASSPTGTARETQYF.

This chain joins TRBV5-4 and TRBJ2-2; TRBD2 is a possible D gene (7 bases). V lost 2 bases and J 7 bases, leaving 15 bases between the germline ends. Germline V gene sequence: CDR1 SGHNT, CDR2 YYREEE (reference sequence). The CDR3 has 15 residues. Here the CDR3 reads CASSFGGALGGELFF. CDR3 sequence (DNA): TGTGCCAGCAGCTTTGGGGGGGCCCTCGGCGGGGAGCTGTTTTTT.

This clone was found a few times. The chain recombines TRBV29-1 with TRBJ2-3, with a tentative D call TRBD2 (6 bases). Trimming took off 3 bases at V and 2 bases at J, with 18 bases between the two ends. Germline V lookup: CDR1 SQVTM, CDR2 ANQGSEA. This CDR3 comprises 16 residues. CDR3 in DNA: TGCAGCGTTGAGCTTTTTACGCGGGAAAACACAGATACGCAGTATTTT. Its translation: CSVELFTRENTDTQYF.

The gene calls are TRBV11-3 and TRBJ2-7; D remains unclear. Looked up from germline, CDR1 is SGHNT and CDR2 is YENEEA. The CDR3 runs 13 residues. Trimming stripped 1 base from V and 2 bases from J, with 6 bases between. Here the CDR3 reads CASSLGPTYEQYF. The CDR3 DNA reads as TGTGCCAGCAGCTTAGGGCCCACCTACGAGCAGTACTTC.

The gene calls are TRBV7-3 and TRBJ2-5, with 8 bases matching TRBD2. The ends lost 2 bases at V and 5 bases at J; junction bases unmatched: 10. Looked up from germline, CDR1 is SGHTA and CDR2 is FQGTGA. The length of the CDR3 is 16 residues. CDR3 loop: CASSLLGTSRLETQYF. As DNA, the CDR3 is TGTGCCAGCAGCTTATTGGGGACTAGTCGGTTGGAGACCCAGTACTTC. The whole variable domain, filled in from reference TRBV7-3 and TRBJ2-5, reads GAGVSQTPSNKVTEKGKYVELRCDPISGHTALYWYRQSLGQGPEFLIYFQGTGAADDSGLPNDRFFAVRPEGSVSTLKIQRTERGDSAVYLCASSLLGTSRLETQYFGPGTRLLVL.

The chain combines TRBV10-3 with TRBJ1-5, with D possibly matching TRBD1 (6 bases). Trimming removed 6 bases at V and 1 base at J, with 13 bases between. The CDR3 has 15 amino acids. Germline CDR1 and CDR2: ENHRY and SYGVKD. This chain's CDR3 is CAISRQVGSNQPQHF. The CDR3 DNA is TGTGCCATCAGCCGACAGGTTGGGAGCAATCAGCCCCAGCATTTT.

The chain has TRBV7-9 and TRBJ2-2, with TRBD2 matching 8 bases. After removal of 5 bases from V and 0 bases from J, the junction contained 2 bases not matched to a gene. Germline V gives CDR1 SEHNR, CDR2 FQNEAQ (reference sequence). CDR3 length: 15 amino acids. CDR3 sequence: CASSLGLANTGELFF. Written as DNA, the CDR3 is TGTGCCAGCAGCCTGGGACTAGCGAACACCGGGGAGCTGTTTTTT.

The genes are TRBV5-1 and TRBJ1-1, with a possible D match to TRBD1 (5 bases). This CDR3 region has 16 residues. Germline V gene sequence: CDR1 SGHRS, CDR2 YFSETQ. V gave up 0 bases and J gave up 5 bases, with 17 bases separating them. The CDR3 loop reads CASSLASSGSATEAFF. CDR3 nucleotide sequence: TGCGCCAGCAGCTTGGCCAGTTCAGGGTCGGCGACTGAAGCTTTCTTT.

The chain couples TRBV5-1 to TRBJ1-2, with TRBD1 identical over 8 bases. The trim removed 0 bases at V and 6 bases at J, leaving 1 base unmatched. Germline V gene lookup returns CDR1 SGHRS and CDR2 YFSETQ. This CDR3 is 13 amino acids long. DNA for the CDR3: TGCGCCAGCAGCTTGGGGACAGGGCATGGCTACACCTTC. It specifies CASSLGTGHGYTF.

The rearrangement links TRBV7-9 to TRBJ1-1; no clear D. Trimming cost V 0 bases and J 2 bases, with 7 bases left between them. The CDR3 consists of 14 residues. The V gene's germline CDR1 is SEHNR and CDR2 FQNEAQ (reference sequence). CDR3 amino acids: CASSLANSNTEAFF. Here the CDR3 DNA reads TGTGCCAGCAGCTTAGCTAACAGTAACACTGAAGCTTTCTTT.

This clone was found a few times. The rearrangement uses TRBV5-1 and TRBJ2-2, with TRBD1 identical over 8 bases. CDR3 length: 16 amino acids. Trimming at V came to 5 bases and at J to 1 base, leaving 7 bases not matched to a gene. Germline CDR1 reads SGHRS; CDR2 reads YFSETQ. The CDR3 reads CASSIRGTGNTGELFF. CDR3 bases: TGCGCCAGCAGTATCCGTGGGACAGGGAACACCGGGGAGCTGTTTTTT. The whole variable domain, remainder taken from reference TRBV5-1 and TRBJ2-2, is KAGVTQTPRYLIKTRGQQVTLSCSPISGHRSVSWYQQTPGQGLQFLFEYFSETQRNKGNFPGRFSGRQFSNSRSEMNVSTLELGDSALYLCASSIRGTGNTGELFFGEGSRLTVL.

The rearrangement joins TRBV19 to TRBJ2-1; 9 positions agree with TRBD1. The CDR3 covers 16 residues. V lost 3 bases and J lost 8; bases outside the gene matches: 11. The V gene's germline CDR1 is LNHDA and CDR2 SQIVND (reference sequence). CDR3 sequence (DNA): TGTGCCAGTAGTATGGATGAGACAGGGGGTTTGGATGAGCAGTTCTTC. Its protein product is CASSMDETGGLDEQFF.

The CDR3 coding sequence is TGTGCCAGCTCCCCATCCGAGGGCAATGAGCAGTTCTTC. Amino acids: CASSPSEGNEQFF. The chain has TRBV18 and TRBJ2-1; a possible D gene is TRBD2 (5 bases). Trimming removed 6 bases at V and 6 bases at J, with 12 bases between. This CDR3 comprises 13 residues. In germline, CDR1 is KGHSH, CDR2 LQKENI. Drawing the rest from reference TRBV18 and TRBJ2-1, the complete variable domain is NAGVMQNPRHLVRRRGQEARLRCSPMKGHSHVYWYRQLPEEGLKFMVYLQKENIIDESGMPKERFSAEFPKEGPSILRIQQVVRGDSAAYFCASSPSEGNEQFFGPGTRLTVL.

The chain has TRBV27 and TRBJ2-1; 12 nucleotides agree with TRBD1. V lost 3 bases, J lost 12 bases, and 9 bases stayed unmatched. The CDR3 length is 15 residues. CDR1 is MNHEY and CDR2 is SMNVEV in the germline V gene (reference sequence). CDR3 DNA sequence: TGTGCCAGCAGTTTGGGGACAGGGGGCGGACTAGGGCAGTTCTTC. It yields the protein CASSLGTGGGLGQFF.

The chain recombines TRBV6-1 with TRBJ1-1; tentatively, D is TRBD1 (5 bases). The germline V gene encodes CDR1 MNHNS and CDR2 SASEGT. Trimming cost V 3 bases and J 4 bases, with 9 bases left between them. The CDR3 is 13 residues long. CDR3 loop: CASSDRGGTEAFF. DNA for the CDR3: TGTGCCAGCAGTGATAGGGGTGGCACTGAAGCTTTCTTT.

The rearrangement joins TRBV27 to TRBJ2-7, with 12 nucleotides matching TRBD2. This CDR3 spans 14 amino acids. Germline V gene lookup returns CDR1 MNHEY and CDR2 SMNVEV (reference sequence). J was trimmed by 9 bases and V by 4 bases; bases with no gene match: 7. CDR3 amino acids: CASSSLAGGGGQYF. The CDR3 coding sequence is TGTGCCAGCAGTTCACTAGCGGGGGGCGGAGGGCAGTACTTC.

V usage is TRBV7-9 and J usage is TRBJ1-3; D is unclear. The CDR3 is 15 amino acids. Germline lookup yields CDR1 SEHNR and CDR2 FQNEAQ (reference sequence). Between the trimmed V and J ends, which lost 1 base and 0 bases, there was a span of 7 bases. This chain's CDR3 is CASSLGPYSGNTIYF. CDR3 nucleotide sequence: TGTGCCAGCAGCTTAGGGCCGTACTCTGGAAACACCATATATTTT.

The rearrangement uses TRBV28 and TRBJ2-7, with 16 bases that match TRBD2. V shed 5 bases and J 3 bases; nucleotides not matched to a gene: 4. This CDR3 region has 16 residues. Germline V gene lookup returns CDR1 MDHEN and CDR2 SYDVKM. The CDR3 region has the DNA TGTGCCAGCAGTACCGGGACTAGCGGGAGGGACTACGAGCAGTACTTC. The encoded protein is CASSTGTSGRDYEQYF.

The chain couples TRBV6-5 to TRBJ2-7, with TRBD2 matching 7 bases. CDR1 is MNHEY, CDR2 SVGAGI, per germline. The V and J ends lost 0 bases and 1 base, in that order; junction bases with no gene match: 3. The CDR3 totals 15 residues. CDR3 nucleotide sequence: TGTGCCAGCAGTTACTCACGGGGAGGGTCCTACGAGCAGTACTTC. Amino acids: CASSYSRGGSYEQYF.

Here the CDR3 DNA reads TGTGCCAGCTCACCAGCGGTCACCAACTACGAGCAGTACTTC. This sequence encodes CASSPAVTNYEQYF. The gene calls are TRBV18 and TRBJ2-7, with no clear D. Deletions cut 2 bases from V and 3 bases from J, with 11 bases between. The germline gives CDR1 KGHSH, CDR2 LQKENI. The CDR3 is 14 residues long.

CDR3: CASSPLGASGRDTQYF. The CDR3 DNA follows: TGTGCCAGCAGCCCCCTGGGCGCTAGCGGGCGGGATACGCAGTATTTT. The chain combines TRBV14 with TRBJ2-3, with 8 bases matching TRBD2. This CDR3 comprises 16 residues. The germline CDR1 and CDR2 sequences are SGHDN and FVKESK. With V trimmed by 4 bases and J by 6 bases, 12 bases remained unmatched.

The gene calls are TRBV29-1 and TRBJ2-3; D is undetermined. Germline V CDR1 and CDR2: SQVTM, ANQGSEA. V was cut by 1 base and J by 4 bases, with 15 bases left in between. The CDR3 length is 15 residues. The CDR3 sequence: CSVEVATTTPDTQYF. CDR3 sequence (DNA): TGCAGCGTTGAAGTTGCAACAACAACGCCAGATACGCAGTATTTT.

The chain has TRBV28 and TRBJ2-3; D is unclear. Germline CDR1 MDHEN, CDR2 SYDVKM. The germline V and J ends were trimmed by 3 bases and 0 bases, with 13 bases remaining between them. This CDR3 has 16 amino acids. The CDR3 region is CASSFPGFKSTDTQYF. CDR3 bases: TGTGCCAGCAGTTTTCCCGGGTTCAAAAGCACAGATACGCAGTATTTT.

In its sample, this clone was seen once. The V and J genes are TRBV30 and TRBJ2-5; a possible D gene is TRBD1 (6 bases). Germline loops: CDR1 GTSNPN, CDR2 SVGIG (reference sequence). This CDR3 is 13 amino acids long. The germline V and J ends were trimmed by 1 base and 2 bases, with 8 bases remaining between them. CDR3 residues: CAWSGGQQETQYF. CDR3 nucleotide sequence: TGTGCCTGGAGTGGAGGACAGCAAGAGACCCAGTACTTC. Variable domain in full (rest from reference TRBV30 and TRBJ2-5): SQTIHQWPATLVQPVGSPLSLECTVEGTSNPNLYWYRQAAGRGLQLLFYSVGIGQISSEVPQNLSASRPQDRQFILSSKKLLLSDSGFYLCAWSGGQQETQYFGPGTRLLVL.